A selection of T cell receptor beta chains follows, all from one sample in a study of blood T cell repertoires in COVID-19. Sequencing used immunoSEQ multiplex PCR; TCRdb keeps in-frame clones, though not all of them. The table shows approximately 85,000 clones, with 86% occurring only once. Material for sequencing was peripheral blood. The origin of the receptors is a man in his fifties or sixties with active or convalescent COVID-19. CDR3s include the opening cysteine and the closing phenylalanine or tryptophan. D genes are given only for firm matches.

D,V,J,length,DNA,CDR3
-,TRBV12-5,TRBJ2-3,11,TGTGCTAGTGGCCAATCAGATACGCAGTATTTT,CASGQSDTQYF
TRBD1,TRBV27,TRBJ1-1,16,TGTGCCAGCAGTCCTTACAGGGGAGACTTGAACACTGAAGCTTTCTTT,CASSPYRGDLNTEAFF
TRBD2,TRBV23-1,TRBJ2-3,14,TGCGCCAGCGAACTGGGGGGGAAGACAGATACGCAGTATTTT,CASELGGKTDTQYF
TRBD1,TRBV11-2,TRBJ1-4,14,TGTGCCAGCAGCCGGACAGGGCAAGGGGAAAAACTGTTTTTT,CASSRTGQGEKLFF
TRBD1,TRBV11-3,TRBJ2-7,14,TGTGCCAGCAGCTCTGGGGACAGCTCCTACGAGCAGTACTTC,CASSSGDSSYEQYF
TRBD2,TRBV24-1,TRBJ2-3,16,TGTGCCACCAGTGATTGGACTAGCGGGAAAAGGGGTACGCAGTATTTT,CATSDWTSGKRGTQYF
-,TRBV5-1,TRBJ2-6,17,TGCGCCAGCAGAGGGATTATGGGGGCAGCTGGGGCCAACGTCCTGACTTTC,CASRGIMGAAGANVLTF
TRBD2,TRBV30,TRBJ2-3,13,TGTGCCTGCTTGGAGCGGGAGCGAGATACGCAGTATTTT,CACLERERDTQYF
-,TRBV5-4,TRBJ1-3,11,TGTGCCAGCAGCCTGGGAGACACCATATATTTT,CASSLGDTIYF
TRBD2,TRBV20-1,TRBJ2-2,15,TGCAGTGCTAGTTCCGCGGGAGGGCATAGCGGGGAGCTGTTTTTT,CSASSAGGHSGELFF
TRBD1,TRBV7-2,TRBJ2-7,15,TGTGCCAGCAGCTCTAGGACAGGGGGGACCTACGAGCAGTACTTC,CASSSRTGGTYEQYF
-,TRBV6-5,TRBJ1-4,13,TGTGCCAGCAGTAGCCCGGGAGCCGAAAAACTGTTTTTT,CASSSPGAEKLFF
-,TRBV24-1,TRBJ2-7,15,TGTGCCACCAGTGATTTGAGCTGGACTGAATACGAGCAGTACTTC,CATSDLSWTEYEQYF
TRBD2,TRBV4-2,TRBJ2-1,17,TGTGCCAGCAGCCAAGAGGTCGGCGGGAGTTCCTACAATGAGCAGTTCTTC,CASSQEVGGSSYNEQFF
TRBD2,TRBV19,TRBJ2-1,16,TGTGCCAGTAGTATCCCCTGGCGGGGGTCCTACAATGAGCAGTTCTTC,CASSIPWRGSYNEQFF